The entry below describes one TCR beta chain. Its antigen is not known. Clones were sequenced by immunoSEQ multiplex PCR, and TCRdb holds only the in-frame ones, with some missing. The table lists around 13,000 clones, around 80% of them singletons. This sample was taken from a study of T cell repertoires in ileal Crohn's disease. Whole-study context: About half received postoperative treatment, about ten with thiopurines and about 20 anti-TNF. At postoperative colonoscopy, neoterminal ileum biopsies were taken as M6. General observations from the study: The median delay to postoperative endoscopy was under nine months.

The time point denotes: neoterminal ileum biopsy at postoperative endoscopy, about 6 months after surgery. The specimen was ileal tissue. This receptor was identified in an adult with Crohn's disease.

CDR3 sequence reads: CATTLAGVNTGELFF. In DNA, the CDR3 is TGTGCCACGACACTAGCGGGAGTCAACACCGGGGAGCTGTTTTTT. The V call is TRBV7-6, the J call TRBJ2-2; 11 nucleotides align to TRBD2. The CDR3 totals 15 residues. Germline values: CDR1 SGHVS, CDR2 FNYEAQ. J lost 2 bases, V lost 10 bases, and 6 bases had no gene match.